The TCR beta chain under discussion was sequenced for a study of identical twins. Broader study findings: Partial confounding of zero-insertion analyses by invariant MAIT and iNKT cells was possible. Insertions were fewer in abundant cord blood beta clonotypes, whereas memory repertoires showed none of this pattern. Alpha sequences out of frame and shared by twins had excess low generation probability.

A note on this clonotype: Its antigen remains unknown.

Template switching introduced a universal primer site, and the cDNA bore unique molecular identifiers. TCRdb analysed the 5' RACE reads with MiXCR anew, one entry per CDR3 protein. The repertoire holds 1.5 million to 2 million distinct CDR3 sequences, with less than 40% as singletons. This CDR3 has 17 residues. Germline CDR1 reads LGHDT; CDR2 reads YNNKEL (reference sequence). Trimming at V came to 3 bases and at J to 4 bases, leaving 13 bases not matched to a gene. The chain employs TRBV3-1 and TRBJ2-7; 9 bases line up with TRBD1. The sample consisted of cord blood. The TCR comes from a newborn girl in good health. In nucleotides, the CDR3 is TGTGCCAGCAGCCACCGAATGCCTTGGGACAGGGCGTACGAGCAGTACTTC. As protein: CASSHRMPWDRAYEQYF.